This TCR beta chain was captured by sequencing in a study of T cell repertoires in ileal Crohn's disease (dated by TCRdb to about 2019). Turning to the overall study: The median duration of disease was around 8 years, and at the time of surgery around 36% of patients were active smokers. Endoscopic postoperative recurrence was defined as a Rutgeerts score above i0. The study sequenced 171 mucosal samples from a few dozen patients, taken at several locations on the surgical specimen and at postoperative endoscopy. Every patient underwent surgery because of a complication, which was stricturing disease in approximately 61% and penetrating disease in roughly 40%. A prospective multicentre cohort supplied the 57 Crohn's disease patients whose TCR repertoires were analysed. The study ran alongside a multicentre cohort designed to identify predictors of early endoscopic recurrence after ileocolonic resection. Roughly half of the patients were given postoperative therapy, with fewer than 12 receiving thiopurines and over 15 receiving anti-TNF agents. Broad study findings and their caveats: Endoscopic recurrence was linked to a higher percentage of high-frequency clones at surgery, and recurrence occurred in every patient whose clonality exceeded 26.8% (18/57). A significantly higher proportion of clonal expansions was observed in active smokers at surgery than in non-smokers (25.9% vs 17.9%, p=0.02). Only a subgroup of patients, of unstated size, had mucosal CD4 and CD8 T cells sorted and sequenced. Sorted CD8 T cells carried more high-frequency clones than CD4 T cells, suggesting mucosal expansions were mainly CD8.

Including the terminal cysteine and phenylalanine, the CDR3 comprises 15 residues. Only the CDR3 region is kept as DNA, spanning 45 bases read in frame from base 1. As encoded in the germline V gene, CDR1 is SGHRS while CDR2 is YFSETQ. The junction shows trimming of 4 bases on V and 8 bases on J, and the gene matches do not reach 6 bases of it. For commercial TCRB immunosequencing, about 0.45 micrograms of biopsy DNA were submitted for each sample. Adaptive Biotechnology amplified the CDR3 regions from genomic DNA with a two-step multiplex PCR designed to control amplification bias. Primers covering every V and J gene segment were used in the first PCR, while barcodes and Illumina adapters were added in the second PCR. An Illumina instrument was used to sequence the CDR3 libraries. In the source study's methods: The analysis used both the pipelines supplied by the vendor and custom analysis of the raw data in R/Bioconductor with R version 3.3.0. Clonality, which ranges from 0 to 1, was calculated as the inverse of the normalised Shannon entropy across all productive clones. High-frequency clones were defined as the share of the repertoire occupied by the top 100 clones, with only clones passing a 95% confidence test being retained. Overlap between samples was measured with the Morisita-Horn index, while repertoire diversity was measured with the Simpson index. This is the immuneACCESS table as TCRdb keeps it, with only in-frame sequences that have V and J called. A part of the clones is gone; compared with another copy, unresolved V genes explain less than half, and the rest is unexplained. For V, J and clone size, that table is used; D and trimming come from the DNA. Within this sample are more than 11,000 clones, with about two thirds of them counted one time only. The ten largest clonotypes hold over 4.5% of the sample.

Adults with ileal or ileocolonic Crohn's disease for whom ileocolonic resection was indicated were considered eligible. Whole ileal mucosal biopsies were kept frozen at -80 degrees C prior to DNA extraction. A TRizol-based method was used to extract genomic DNA from the frozen whole biopsies, and the DNA was quantified with a NanoDrop 2000 spectrophotometer. In the case of this clone: Its antigen target is currently unknown. No base-level quality is on record; no much larger clone is a single base apart.

The receptor was derived from an adult with Crohn's disease. The chain employs TRBV5-1 and TRBJ2-2; the junction holds 12 bases that match TRBD2. Input material: ileal tissue. CDR3 region: CASSQRTSGEGELFF. The DNA reads TGCGCCAGCAGCCAGAGGACTAGCGGGGAAGGGGAGCTGTTTTTT. Here the CDR3 is joined to the reference TRBV5-1 and TRBJ2-2 genes, and the full variable domain is: KAGVTQTPRYLIKTRGQQVTLSCSPISGHRSVSWYQQTPGQGLQFLFEYFSETQRNKGNFPGRFSGRQFSNSRSEMNVSTLELGDSALYLCASSQRTSGEGELFFGEGSRLTVL.